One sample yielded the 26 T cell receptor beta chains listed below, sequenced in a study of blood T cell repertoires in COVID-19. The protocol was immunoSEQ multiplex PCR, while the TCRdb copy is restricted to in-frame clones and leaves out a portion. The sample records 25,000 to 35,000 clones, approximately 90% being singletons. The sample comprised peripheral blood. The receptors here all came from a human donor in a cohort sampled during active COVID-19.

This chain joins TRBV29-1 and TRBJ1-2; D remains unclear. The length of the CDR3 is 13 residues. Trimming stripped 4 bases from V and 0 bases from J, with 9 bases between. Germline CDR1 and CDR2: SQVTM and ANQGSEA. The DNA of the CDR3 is TGCAGCGTTGGCACGCGAGCTAACTATGGCTACACCTTC. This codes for CSVGTRANYGYTF.

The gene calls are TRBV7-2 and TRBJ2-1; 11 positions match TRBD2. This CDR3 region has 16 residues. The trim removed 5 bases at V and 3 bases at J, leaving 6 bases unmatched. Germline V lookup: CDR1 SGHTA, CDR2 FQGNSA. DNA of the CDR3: TGTGCCAGCAGCCCCATGACTAGCGGGGTCTACAATGAGCAGTTCTTC. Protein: CASSPMTSGVYNEQFF.

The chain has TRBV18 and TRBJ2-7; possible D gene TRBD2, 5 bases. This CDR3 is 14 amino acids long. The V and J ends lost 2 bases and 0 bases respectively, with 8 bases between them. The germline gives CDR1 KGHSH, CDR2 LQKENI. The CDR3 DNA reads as TGTGCCAGCTCACCAATAGGGAGCTCCTACGAGCAGTACTTC. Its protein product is CASSPIGSSYEQYF.

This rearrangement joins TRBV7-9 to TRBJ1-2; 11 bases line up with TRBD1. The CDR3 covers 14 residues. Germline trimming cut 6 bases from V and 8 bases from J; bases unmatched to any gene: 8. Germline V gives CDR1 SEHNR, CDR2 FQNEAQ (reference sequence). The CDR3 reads CASSSDRGLSGYTF. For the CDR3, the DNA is TGTGCCAGCAGTTCGGACAGGGGGCTTAGCGGCTACACCTTC.

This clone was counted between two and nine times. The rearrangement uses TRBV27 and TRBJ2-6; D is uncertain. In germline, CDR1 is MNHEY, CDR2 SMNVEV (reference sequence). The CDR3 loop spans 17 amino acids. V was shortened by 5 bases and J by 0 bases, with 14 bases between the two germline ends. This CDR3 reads CASSPQSSVSGANVLTF. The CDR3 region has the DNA TGTGCCAGCAGTCCTCAAAGCTCGGTCTCTGGGGCCAACGTCCTGACTTTC.

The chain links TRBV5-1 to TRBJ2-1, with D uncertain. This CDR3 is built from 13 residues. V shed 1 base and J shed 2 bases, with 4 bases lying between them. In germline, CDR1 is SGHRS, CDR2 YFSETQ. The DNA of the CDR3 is TGCGCCAGCAGCTTGAGCGCCTACAATGAGCAGTTCTTC. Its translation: CASSLSAYNEQFF.

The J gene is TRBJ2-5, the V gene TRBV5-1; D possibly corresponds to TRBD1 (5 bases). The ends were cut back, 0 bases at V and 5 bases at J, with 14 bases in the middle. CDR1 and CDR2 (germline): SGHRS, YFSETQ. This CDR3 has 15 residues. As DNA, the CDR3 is TGCGCCAGCAGCTTGGGACCCACCCCAGGGGAGACCCAGTACTTC. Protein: CASSLGPTPGETQYF.

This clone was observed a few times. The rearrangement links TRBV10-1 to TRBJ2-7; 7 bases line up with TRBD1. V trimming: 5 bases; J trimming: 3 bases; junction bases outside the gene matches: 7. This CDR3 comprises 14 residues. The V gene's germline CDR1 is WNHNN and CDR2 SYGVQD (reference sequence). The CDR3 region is CASSRGGQNYEQYF. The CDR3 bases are TGCGCCAGCAGTCGAGGGGGACAGAACTACGAGCAGTACTTC.

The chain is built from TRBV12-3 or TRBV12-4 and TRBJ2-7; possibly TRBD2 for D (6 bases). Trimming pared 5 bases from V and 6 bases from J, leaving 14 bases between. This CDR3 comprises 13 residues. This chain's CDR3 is CASSHSGTGEQYF. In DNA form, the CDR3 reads TGTGCCAGCAGTCACAGTGGGACTGGCGAGCAGTACTTC.

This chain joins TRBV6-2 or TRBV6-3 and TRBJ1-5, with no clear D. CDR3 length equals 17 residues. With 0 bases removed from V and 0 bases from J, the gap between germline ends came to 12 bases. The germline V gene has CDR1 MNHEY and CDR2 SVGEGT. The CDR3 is CASSYSTGRYSNQPQHF. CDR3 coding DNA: TGTGCCAGCAGTTACTCGACCGGCAGGTATAGCAATCAGCCCCAGCATTTT.

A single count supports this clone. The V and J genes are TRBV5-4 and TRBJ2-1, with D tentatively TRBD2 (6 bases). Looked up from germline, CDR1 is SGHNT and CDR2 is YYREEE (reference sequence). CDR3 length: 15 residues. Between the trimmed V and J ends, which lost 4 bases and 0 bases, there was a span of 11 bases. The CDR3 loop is CASSPGLSSYNEQFF. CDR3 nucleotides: TGTGCCAGCAGCCCGGGACTCAGCTCCTACAATGAGCAGTTCTTC.

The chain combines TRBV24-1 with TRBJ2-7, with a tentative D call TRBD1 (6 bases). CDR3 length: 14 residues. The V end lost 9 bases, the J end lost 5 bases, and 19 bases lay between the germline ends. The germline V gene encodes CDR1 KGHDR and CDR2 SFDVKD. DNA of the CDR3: TGTGCCACCGCACCGACAGGTAGGAAAAACGAGCAGTACTTC. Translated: CATAPTGRKNEQYF.

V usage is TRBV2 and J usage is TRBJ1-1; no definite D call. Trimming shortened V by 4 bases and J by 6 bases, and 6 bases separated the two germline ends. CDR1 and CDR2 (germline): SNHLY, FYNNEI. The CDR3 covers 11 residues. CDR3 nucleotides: TGTGCCAGCAGTGCGAGGGCTGAAGCTTTCTTT. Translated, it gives CASSARAEAFF. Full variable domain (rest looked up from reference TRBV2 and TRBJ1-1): EPEVTQTPSHQVTQMGQEVILRCVPISNHLYFYWYRQILGQKVEFLVSFYNNEISEKSEIFDDQFSVERPDGSNFTLKIRSTKLEDSAMYFCASSARAEAFFGQGTRLTVV.

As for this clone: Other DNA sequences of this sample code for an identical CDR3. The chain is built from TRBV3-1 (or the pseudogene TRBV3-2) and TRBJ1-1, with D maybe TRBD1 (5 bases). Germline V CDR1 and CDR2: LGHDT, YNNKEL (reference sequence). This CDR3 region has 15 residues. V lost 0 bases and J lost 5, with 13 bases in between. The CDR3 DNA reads TGTGCCAGCAGCCAAGATTGGGCGGGGGGGACTGAAGCTTTCTTT. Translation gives CASSQDWAGGTEAFF.

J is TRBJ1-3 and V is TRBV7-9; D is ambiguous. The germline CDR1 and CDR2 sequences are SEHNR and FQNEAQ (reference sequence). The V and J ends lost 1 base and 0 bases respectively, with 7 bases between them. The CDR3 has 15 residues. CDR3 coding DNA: TGTGCCAGCAGCTTAGTGGCGGACTCTGGAAACACCATATATTTT. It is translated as CASSLVADSGNTIYF.

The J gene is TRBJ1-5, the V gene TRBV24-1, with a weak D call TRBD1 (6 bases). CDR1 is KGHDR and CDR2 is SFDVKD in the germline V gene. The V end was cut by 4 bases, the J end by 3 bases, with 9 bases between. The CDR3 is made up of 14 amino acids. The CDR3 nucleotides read TGTGCCACCAGTGAAACAGGGTCCAATCAGCCCCAGCATTTT. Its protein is CATSETGSNQPQHF.

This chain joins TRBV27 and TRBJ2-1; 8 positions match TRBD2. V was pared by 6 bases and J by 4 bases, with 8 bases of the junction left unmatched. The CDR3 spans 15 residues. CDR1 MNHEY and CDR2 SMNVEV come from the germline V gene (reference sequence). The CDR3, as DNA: TGTGCCAGCAGCCGGGCCGGGACTAGATACAATGAGCAGTTCTTC. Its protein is CASSRAGTRYNEQFF.

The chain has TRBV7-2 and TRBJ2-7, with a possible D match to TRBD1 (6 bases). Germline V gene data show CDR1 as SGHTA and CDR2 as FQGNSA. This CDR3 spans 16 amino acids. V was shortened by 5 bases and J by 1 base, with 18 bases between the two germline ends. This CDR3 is CASSPMWGRNSYEQYF. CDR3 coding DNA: TGTGCCAGCAGCCCTATGTGGGGGCGGAATTCCTACGAGCAGTACTTC.

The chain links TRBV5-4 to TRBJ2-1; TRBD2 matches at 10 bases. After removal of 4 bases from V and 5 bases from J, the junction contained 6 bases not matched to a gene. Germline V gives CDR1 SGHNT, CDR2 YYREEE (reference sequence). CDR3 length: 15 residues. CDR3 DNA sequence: TGTGCCAGCAGCCTCAGGACTAGCGGCGACAATGAGCAGTTCTTC. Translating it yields CASSLRTSGDNEQFF.

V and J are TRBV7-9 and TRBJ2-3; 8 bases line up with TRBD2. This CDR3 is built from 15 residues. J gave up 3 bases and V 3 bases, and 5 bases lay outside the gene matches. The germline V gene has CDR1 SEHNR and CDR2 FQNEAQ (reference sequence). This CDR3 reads CASSFSSGSTDTQYF. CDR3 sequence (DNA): TGTGCCAGCAGCTTTTCGAGCGGGAGTACAGATACGCAGTATTTT.

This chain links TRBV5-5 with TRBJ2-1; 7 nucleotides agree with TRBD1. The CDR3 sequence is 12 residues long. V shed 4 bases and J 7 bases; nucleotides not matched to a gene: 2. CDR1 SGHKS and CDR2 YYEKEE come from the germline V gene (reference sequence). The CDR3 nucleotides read TGTGCCAGCAGCCTACAGGGGAATGAGCAGTTCTTC. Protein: CASSLQGNEQFF. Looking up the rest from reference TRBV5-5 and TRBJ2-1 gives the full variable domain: DAGVTQSPTHLIKTRGQQVTLRCSPISGHKSVSWYQQVLGQGPQFIFQYYEKEERGRGNFPDRFSARQFPNYSSELNVNALLLGDSALYLCASSLQGNEQFFGPGTRLTVL.

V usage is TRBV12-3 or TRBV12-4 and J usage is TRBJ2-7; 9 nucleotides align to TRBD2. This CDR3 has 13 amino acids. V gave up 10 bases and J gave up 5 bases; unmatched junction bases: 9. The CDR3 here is CATCSGSWNEQYF. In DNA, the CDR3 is TGTGCCACCTGTAGCGGGAGTTGGAACGAGCAGTACTTC.

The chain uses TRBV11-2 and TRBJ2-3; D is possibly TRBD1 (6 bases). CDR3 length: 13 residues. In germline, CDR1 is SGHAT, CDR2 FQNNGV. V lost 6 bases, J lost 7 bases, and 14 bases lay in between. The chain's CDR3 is CASRGGSEYTQYF. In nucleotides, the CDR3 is TGTGCCAGCAGAGGGGGTTCGGAGTATACGCAGTATTTT. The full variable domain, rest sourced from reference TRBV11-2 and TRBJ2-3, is EAGVAQSPRYKIIEKRQSVAFWCNPISGHATLYWYQQILGQGPKLLIQFQNNGVVDDSQLPKDRFSAERLKGVDSTLKIQPAKLEDSAVYLCASRGGSEYTQYFGPGTRLTVL.

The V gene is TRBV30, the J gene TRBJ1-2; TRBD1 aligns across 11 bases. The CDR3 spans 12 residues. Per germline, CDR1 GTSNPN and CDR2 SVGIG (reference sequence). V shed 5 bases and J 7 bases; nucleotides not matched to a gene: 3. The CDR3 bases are TGTGCCTGGGGGACAGGGGGAGGTGGCTACACCTTC. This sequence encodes CAWGTGGGGYTF.

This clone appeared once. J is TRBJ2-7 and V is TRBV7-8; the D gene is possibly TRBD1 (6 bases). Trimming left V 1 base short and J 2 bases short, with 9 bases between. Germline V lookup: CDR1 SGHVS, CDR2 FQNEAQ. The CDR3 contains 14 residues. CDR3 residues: CASSLGRTAYEQYF. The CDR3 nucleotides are TGTGCCAGCAGCTTAGGGCGGACAGCCTACGAGCAGTACTTC.

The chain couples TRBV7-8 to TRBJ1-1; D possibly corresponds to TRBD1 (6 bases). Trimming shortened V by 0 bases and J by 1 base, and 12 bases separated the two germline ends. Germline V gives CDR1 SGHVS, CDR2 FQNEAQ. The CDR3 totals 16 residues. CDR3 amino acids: CASSLATRTENTEAFF. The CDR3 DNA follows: TGTGCCAGCAGCTTAGCTACCCGGACAGAGAACACTGAAGCTTTCTTT.